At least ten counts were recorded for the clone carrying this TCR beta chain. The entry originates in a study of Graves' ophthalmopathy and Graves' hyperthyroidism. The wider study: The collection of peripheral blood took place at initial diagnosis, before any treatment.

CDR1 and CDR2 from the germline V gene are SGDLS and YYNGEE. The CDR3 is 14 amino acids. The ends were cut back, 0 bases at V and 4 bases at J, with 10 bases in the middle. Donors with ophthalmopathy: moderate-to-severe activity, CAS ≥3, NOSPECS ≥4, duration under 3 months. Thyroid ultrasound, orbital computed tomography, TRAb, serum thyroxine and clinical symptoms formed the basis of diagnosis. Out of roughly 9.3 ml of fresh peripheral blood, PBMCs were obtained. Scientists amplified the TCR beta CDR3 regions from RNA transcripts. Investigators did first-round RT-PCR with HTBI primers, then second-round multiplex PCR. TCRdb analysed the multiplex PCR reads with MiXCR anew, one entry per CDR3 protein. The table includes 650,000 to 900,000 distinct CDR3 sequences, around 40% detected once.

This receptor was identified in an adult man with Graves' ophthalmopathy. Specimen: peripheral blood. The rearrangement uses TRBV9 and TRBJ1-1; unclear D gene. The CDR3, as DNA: TGTGCCAGCAGCGTAGCGCCCTGGGGCACTGAAGCTTTCTTT. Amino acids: CASSVAPWGTEAFF.